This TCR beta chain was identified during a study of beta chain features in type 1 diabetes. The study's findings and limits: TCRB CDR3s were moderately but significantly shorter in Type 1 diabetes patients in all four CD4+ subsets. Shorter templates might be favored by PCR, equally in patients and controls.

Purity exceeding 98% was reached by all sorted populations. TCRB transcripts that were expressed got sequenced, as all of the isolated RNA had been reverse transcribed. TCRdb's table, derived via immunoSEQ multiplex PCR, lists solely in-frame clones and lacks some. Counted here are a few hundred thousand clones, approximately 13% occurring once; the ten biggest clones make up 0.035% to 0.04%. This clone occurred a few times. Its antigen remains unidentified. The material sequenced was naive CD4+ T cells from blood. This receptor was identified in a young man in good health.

CDR3 loop: CASRQGQGSEAFF. CDR3 nucleotide sequence: TGTGCCAGCAGGCAAGGACAGGGTTCTGAAGCTTTCTTT. This chain links TRBV2 with TRBJ1-1, with 8 bases fitting TRBD1. Trimming took 6 bases from V and 6 from J; bases not matched to a gene: 6. The CDR3 consists of 13 residues. Germline-derived CDR1 and CDR2 are SNHLY and FYNNEI.